This T cell receptor (beta chain) was observed in a study of blood T cell repertoires in COVID-19. Study-wide background: Samples of COVID-19 (acute and convalescent) were obtained from the United States, Italy and Spain. T cells, B-cell-depleted T cells, or PBMCs provided the cDNA or gDNA that served as material.

Germline assignment: CDR1 MNHEY and CDR2 SVGAGI. V lost 7 bases to trimming and J lost 1 base; unmatched junction nucleotides: 7. The CDR3 length is 14 residues. Original processing notes: How many nucleated cells were present was estimated from reference gene primer amplification. The repertoire was sequenced with immunoSEQ multiplex PCR; TCRdb's copy has only in-frame clones and lacks some. V and J calls and clone size are given by that table; D and trimming were obtained from the DNA. The repertoire consists of 100,000 or so clones, with around 85% occurring once and the leading ten covering less than 2%.

V usage is TRBV6-5 and J usage is TRBJ2-7, with 7 bases aligning to TRBD1. The TCR originated in a woman between 65 and 79 years old with active or convalescent COVID-19. Sequences were obtained from peripheral blood. The CDR3 here is CASTPDRRSYEQYF. CDR3 bases: TGTGCCAGCACCCCGGACAGGAGATCCTACGAGCAGTACTTC.